This T cell receptor beta chain was sequenced during a study of T cells in Graves' hyperthyroidism and ophthalmopathy. Study findings and constraints: Model predictions of ophthalmopathy came a median approximately 6.5 months before onset. Researchers found most expanded thyroid clonotypes above 0.001 in blood as well.

Stability of Graves' hyperthyroidism was defined as absent ophthalmopathy progression within 18 months. Trimming shortened V by 2 bases and J by 5 bases, and 9 bases separated the two germline ends. From germline, CDR1 is MNHNS and CDR2 SASEGT. This CDR3 comprises 14 residues. RNA transcripts were the template for amplifying TCR beta CDR3 regions. The TCR CDR3 first-round RT-PCR relied on the HTBI primer set. One entry per CDR3 protein results from TCRdb running MiXCR on the multiplex PCR reads. Of around 440,000 distinct CDR3 sequences listed, 15% to 17% were seen once; the top ten hold roughly 15%. This clonotype was seen a few times. The antigen remains unidentified.

The clonotype comes from a woman younger than 30 with Graves' hyperthyroidism. The sample comprised blood. V gene TRBV6-1 combines with J gene TRBJ2-2, with D tentatively TRBD1 (5 bases). CDR3: CASSELRATGELFF. In DNA form, the CDR3 reads TGTGCCAGCAGTGAACTCAGGGCAACCGGGGAGCTGTTTTTT.